This T cell receptor (beta chain) was retrieved from a study of T-cell memory formation after mild COVID-19. MiXCR, applied by TCRdb to the 5' RACE reads, yields one record per CDR3 protein. The data contain just over 400,000 distinct CDR3 sequences, roughly a quarter of them singletons. V shed 4 bases and J shed 3 bases, with 12 bases lying between them. The CDR3 consists of 14 residues. Germline V gives CDR1 SEHNR, CDR2 FQNEAQ (reference sequence). The V and J genes are TRBV7-9 and TRBJ2-5; D gene unclear. The TCR was taken from an adult woman who had mild COVID-19 (a few samples of this study predate the infection). Cell type and time point are not known. The sample consisted of PBMCs or a T cell subset sorted from them (not recorded which). CDR3 sequence reads: CASSYPVAKETQYF. The CDR3, as DNA: TGTGCCAGCAGCTACCCCGTAGCCAAAGAGACCCAGTACTTC.